Following are 26 T cell receptor beta chains from one sample sequenced in a study of response to subunit inactivated influenza vaccine. TCRdb independently ran MiXCR on the RT-PCR reads; one entry per CDR3 protein. The sample carries under 200,000 distinct CDR3 sequences, approximately 12% recorded once. Sequences were derived from CD8+ T cells sorted from PBMCs, sampled roughly 24 months after vaccination. The receptors come from a man between 50 and 75 years old who received an inactivated influenza vaccine.

V usage is TRBV2 and J usage is TRBJ2-1; TRBD2 matches at 13 bases. CDR3 length: 16 amino acids. V lost 4 bases to trimming and J lost 6 bases; unmatched junction nucleotides: 6. In germline, CDR1 is SNHLY, CDR2 FYNNEI. DNA of the CDR3: TGTGCCAGCAGTGGAGGACTAGCGGGAGTGGGCAATGAGCAGTTCTTC. Translation: CASSGGLAGVGNEQFF.

This clonotype came up a few times. The chain uses TRBV10-3 and TRBJ2-1; 10 positions agree with TRBD2. V lost 8 bases and J lost 5; bases outside the gene matches: 6. Germline V CDR1 and CDR2: ENHRY, SYGVKD. The CDR3 loop spans 14 amino acids. DNA of the CDR3: TGTGCCATCGGAACTAGCGGGAAAAACAATGAGCAGTTCTTC. Its protein is CAIGTSGKNNEQFF.

There are a few counts of this clonotype. The genes are TRBV11-2 and TRBJ2-2; D uncertain. This CDR3 has 15 amino acids. Trimming pared 5 bases from V and 1 base from J, leaving 11 bases between. Germline assignment: CDR1 SGHAT and CDR2 FQNNGV. The CDR3 coding sequence is TGTGCCAGCAGCCCCCGAATAAAGAACACCGGGGAGCTGTTTTTT. Translation: CASSPRIKNTGELFF.

This clonotype was detected ten times or more. V usage is TRBV20-1 and J usage is TRBJ2-2; no firm D call. V was trimmed by 4 bases and J by 5 bases, leaving 14 bases between them. Per the germline V gene, CDR1 is DFQATT and CDR2 is SNEGSKA (reference sequence). CDR3 length equals 14 residues. CDR3: CSAITPQATGELFF. The DNA for the CDR3 is TGCAGTGCTATCACCCCCCAGGCTACCGGGGAGCTGTTTTTT.

This clonotype was recorded many times. This chain connects TRBV20-1 to TRBJ1-5; 7 bases match TRBD1. Germline lookup yields CDR1 DFQATT and CDR2 SNEGSKA (reference sequence). The ends lost 3 bases at V and 2 bases at J; junction bases unmatched: 13. The CDR3 has 17 residues. In DNA form, the CDR3 reads TGCAGTGCTAGCAGACATAAACAGGGGTTTGGCAATCAGCCCCAGCATTTT. Amino acid sequence: CSASRHKQGFGNQPQHF.

This clonotype was recorded a few times. The chain combines TRBV9 with TRBJ1-5; the D gene is possibly TRBD1 (6 bases). CDR1 is SGDLS, CDR2 YYNGEE, per germline. The CDR3 loop spans 12 amino acids. Trimming stripped 3 bases from V and 9 bases from J, with 10 bases between. The CDR3 sequence is CASSGEQGPQHF. As DNA, the CDR3 is TGTGCCAGCAGCGGGGAACAGGGGCCCCAGCATTTT.

This clonotype was detected only a few times. CDR3 sequence: CASSPGTGPFYEQYF. DNA of the CDR3: TGTGCCAGCAGCCCTGGGACAGGGCCTTTCTACGAGCAGTACTTC. J is TRBJ2-7 and V is TRBV6-1; 9 nucleotides match TRBD1. The CDR3 spans 15 residues. The V gene end was trimmed by 6 bases and the J gene end by 3 bases; junction bases not matched to a gene: 9. The germline gives CDR1 MNHNS, CDR2 SASEGT.

This clonotype came up many times. The V gene is TRBV5-1, the J gene TRBJ1-1, with D possibly TRBD1 on 5 matching bases. This CDR3 contains 14 residues. Looked up from germline, CDR1 is SGHRS and CDR2 is YFSETQ. V was cut by 4 bases and J by 0 bases, with 10 bases left in between. The CDR3 is CASSPGRMNTEAFF. The CDR3 region has the DNA TGCGCCAGCAGCCCGGGACGGATGAACACTGAAGCTTTCTTT.

This clonotype was observed a handful of times. The chain has TRBV5-6 and TRBJ2-7; 8 bases align to TRBD2. V was clipped by 0 bases and J by 3 bases; unmatched bases: 5. In germline, CDR1 is SGHDT, CDR2 YYEEEE. The CDR3 is 15 amino acids. For the CDR3, the DNA is TGTGCCAGCAGCTTGGAGGGTAGCGGGGTCTACGAGCAGTACTTC. Its protein is CASSLEGSGVYEQYF.

A remark on this clonotype: A much larger clone lies one base from this, so it may be a read error. The gene calls are TRBV12-3 or TRBV12-4 and TRBJ2-1; 7 positions match TRBD2. Trimming took 3 bases from V and 10 from J; bases not matched to a gene: 12. The length of the CDR3 is 15 residues. In DNA, the CDR3 is TGTGCCAGCAGTTTCGTCACTAGCGCCTCCGAGGAGCAGTTCTTC. Translated, it gives CASSFVTSASEEQFF.

The chain joins TRBV24-1 to TRBJ2-7; 7 nucleotides match TRBD1. The length of the CDR3 is 12 residues. The germline CDR1 and CDR2 sequences are KGHDR and SFDVKD. Germline trimming cut 6 bases from V and 3 bases from J; bases unmatched to any gene: 1. CDR3 bases: TGTGCCACCAGTCCAGGGGGCTACGAGCAGTACTTC. It specifies CATSPGGYEQYF.

This clonotype was counted between two and nine times. The chain has TRBV27 and TRBJ2-1, with a tentative D call TRBD1 (6 bases). The CDR3 contains 14 residues. Trimming left V 5 bases short and J 0 bases short, with 8 bases between. Germline V gives CDR1 MNHEY, CDR2 SMNVEV (reference sequence). The CDR3 sequence is CASSQQGSYNEQFF. The CDR3 bases are TGTGCCAGCAGTCAACAGGGCTCCTACAATGAGCAGTTCTTC.

This clonotype was counted ten times or more. This CDR3 reads CASSFYGSGDNEQFF. CDR3 coding DNA: TGTGCCAGCAGCTTCTACGGATCAGGGGACAATGAGCAGTTCTTC. The chain combines TRBV12-3 or TRBV12-4 with TRBJ2-1; D is possibly TRBD1 (6 bases). This CDR3 has 15 residues. The germline V and J ends were trimmed by 6 bases and 5 bases, with 17 bases remaining between them.

V usage is TRBV2 and J usage is TRBJ2-3; no clear D gene. Per germline, CDR1 SNHLY and CDR2 FYNNEI. CDR3 length: 13 residues. V lost 4 bases and J lost 5, with 10 bases in between. For the CDR3, the DNA is TGTGCCAGCAGTGGATATAGGAGAGATACGCAGTATTTT. Protein: CASSGYRRDTQYF.

J is TRBJ1-5 and V is TRBV4-3; the D is unclear. CDR3 length: 15 residues. Germline V gives CDR1 LGHNA, CDR2 YSLEER. Trimming removed 0 bases from V and 4 bases from J, with 10 bases in between. CDR3 sequence: CASSQDPAANQPQHF. The CDR3, as DNA: TGCGCCAGCAGCCAAGATCCGGCCGCAAATCAGCCCCAGCATTTT.

The chain employs TRBV24-1 and TRBJ2-2; a possible D gene is TRBD1 (5 bases). The CDR3 extends over 15 amino acids. Germline assignment: CDR1 KGHDR and CDR2 SFDVKD. V was shortened by 3 bases and J by 6 bases, with 13 bases between the two germline ends. The CDR3 spells CATSDTGEGPGELFF. The CDR3 DNA sequence: TGTGCCACCAGTGATACAGGAGAAGGTCCCGGGGAGCTGTTTTTT.

DNA of the CDR3: TGTGCCAGCAGCGGATCAGCGGGGGCGGCCGGGGAGCTGTTTTTT. Translation: CASSGSAGAAGELFF. The chain employs TRBV5-5 and TRBJ2-2, with 8 bases matching TRBD2. CDR1 is SGHKS, CDR2 YYEKEE, per germline (reference sequence). Trimming at V came to 4 bases and at J to 6 bases, leaving 8 bases not matched to a gene. This CDR3 is 15 amino acids long.

This clonotype was seen a handful of times. J is TRBJ2-7 and V is TRBV28; the D gene is possibly TRBD1 (6 bases). Germline CDR1 MDHEN, CDR2 SYDVKM. Trimming took off 7 bases at V and 1 base at J, with 14 bases between the two ends. The length of the CDR3 is 14 residues. CDR3 bases: TGTGCCAGCACCGCAGGGGACCGGTCCTACGAGCAGTACTTC. It translates to CASTAGDRSYEQYF.

In this sample, this clonotype turned up a few times. The CDR3 region is CASSYVFTGANVLTF. DNA for the CDR3: TGTGCCAGCAGTTACGTTTTTACTGGGGCCAACGTCCTGACTTTC. The chain joins TRBV6-2 or TRBV6-3 to TRBJ2-6, with D unresolved. Trimming removed 2 bases at V and 2 bases at J, with 7 bases between. Per the germline V gene, CDR1 is MNHEY and CDR2 is SVGEGT. The length of the CDR3 is 15 residues.

This clonotype was observed a handful of times. This chain connects TRBV10-3 to TRBJ2-1, with 12 positions matching TRBD2. Germline assignment: CDR1 ENHRY and CDR2 SYGVKD. Trimming cost V 2 bases and J 7 bases; bases outside gene matches: 6. CDR3 length: 16 residues. The CDR3 DNA is TGTGCCATCAGTGAGCTAGCGGGAGGGTTTGGGAATGAGCAGTTCTTC. It is translated as CAISELAGGFGNEQFF.

This clonotype was counted only a few times. The V gene is TRBV20-1, the J gene TRBJ2-2, with 8 nucleotides matching TRBD2. The CDR3 totals 16 residues. V lost 0 bases and J lost 6; bases outside the gene matches: 9. Germline V gives CDR1 DFQATT, CDR2 SNEGSKA (reference sequence). This chain's CDR3 is CSARESSGAHAGELFF. CDR3 DNA: TGCAGTGCTAGAGAGAGTAGCGGGGCGCACGCCGGGGAGCTGTTTTTT.

The chain carries TRBV20-1 and TRBJ2-3; D may be TRBD1 (6 bases). Trimming removed 3 bases at V and 4 bases at J, with 20 bases between. The germline V gene encodes CDR1 DFQATT and CDR2 SNEGSKA (reference sequence). The CDR3 has 16 residues. Here the CDR3 reads CSARPHRAVHADTQYF. CDR3 coding DNA: TGCAGTGCTAGGCCCCACAGGGCAGTTCACGCAGATACGCAGTATTTT.

As concerns this clonotype: One junction end does not reproduce the germline sequence, and a read error may be involved. This chain connects TRBV15 to TRBJ2-1; D uncertain. CDR3 length: 15 amino acids. Per the germline V gene, CDR1 is LNHNV and CDR2 is YYDKDF (reference sequence). The CDR3 reads CAISIGVGEYNEQFF. CDR3 sequence (DNA): TGTGCCATCAGCATTGGGGTGGGCGAATACAATGAGCAGTTCTTC. Together with reference TRBV15 and TRBJ2-1, the CDR3 gives the full variable domain: DAMVIQNPRYQVTQFGKPVTLSCSQTLNHNVMYWYQQKSSQAPKLLFHYYDKDFNNEADTPDNFQSRRPNTSFCFLDIRSPGLGDTAMYLCAISIGVGEYNEQFFGPGTRLTVL.

J is TRBJ2-7 and V is TRBV29-1, with 9 bases that match TRBD2. CDR3 length: 15 amino acids. Trimming took 7 bases from V and 3 from J; bases not matched to a gene: 13. Per the germline V gene, CDR1 is SQVTM and CDR2 is ANQGSEA. The CDR3 sequence: CSATGRGGAYYEQYF. CDR3 in DNA: TGCAGCGCCACAGGCCGCGGGGGGGCCTACTACGAGCAGTACTTC.

The chain has TRBV3-1 and TRBJ2-1; D is unresolved. CDR1 and CDR2 (germline): LGHDT, YNNKEL (reference sequence). This CDR3 spans 12 amino acids. V lost 0 bases to trimming and J lost 7 bases, with 4 bases between them. The DNA of the CDR3 is TGTGCCAGCAGCCAAGAGAGAAATGAGCAGTTCTTC. Translation: CASSQERNEQFF.

In its sample, this clonotype was seen a few times. The chain links TRBV4-3 to TRBJ2-1, with TRBD1 as a possible D gene (6 bases). CDR1 is LGHNA and CDR2 is YSLEER in the germline V gene. The CDR3 contains 13 residues. Trimming took off 4 bases at V and 7 bases at J, with 11 bases between the two ends. CDR3 loop: CASSRIDRNEQFF. CDR3 bases: TGCGCCAGCAGCCGAATCGACAGGAATGAGCAGTTCTTC.